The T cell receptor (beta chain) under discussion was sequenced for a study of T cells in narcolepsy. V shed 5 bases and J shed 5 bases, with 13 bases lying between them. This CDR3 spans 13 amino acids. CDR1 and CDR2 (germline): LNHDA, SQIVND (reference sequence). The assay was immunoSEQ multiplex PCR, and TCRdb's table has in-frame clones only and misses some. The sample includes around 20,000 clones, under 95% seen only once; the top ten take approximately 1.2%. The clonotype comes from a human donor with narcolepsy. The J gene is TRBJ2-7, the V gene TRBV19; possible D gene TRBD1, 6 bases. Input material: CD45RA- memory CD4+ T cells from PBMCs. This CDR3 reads CASSPETGNEQYF. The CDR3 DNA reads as TGTGCCAGTAGTCCGGAAACAGGGAACGAGCAGTACTTC.